The clone carrying this TCR beta chain was counted at least ten times. Each CDR3 protein gets one entry after TCRdb re-called the 5' RACE reads with MiXCR. The sample holds approximately 60,000 distinct CDR3 sequences, around 28% seen once. Trimming at V came to 5 bases and at J to 11 bases, leaving 5 bases not matched to a gene. This CDR3 is built from 13 residues. Looked up from germline, CDR1 is SEHNR and CDR2 is FQNEAQ (reference sequence). Sequences were obtained from tumor-infiltrating memory CD4+ T cells sorted from the breast tumor. Subset noted: memory CD4+ T cells, CD4+CD45RO+CD25-. This receptor was taken from a female donor with breast cancer. The rearrangement uses TRBV7-9 and TRBJ2-5; 13 bases are a match to TRBD2. As DNA, the CDR3 is TGTGCCAGCAGCCCGAGGACTAGCGGGAGTCAGTACTTC. Protein: CASSPRTSGSQYF.